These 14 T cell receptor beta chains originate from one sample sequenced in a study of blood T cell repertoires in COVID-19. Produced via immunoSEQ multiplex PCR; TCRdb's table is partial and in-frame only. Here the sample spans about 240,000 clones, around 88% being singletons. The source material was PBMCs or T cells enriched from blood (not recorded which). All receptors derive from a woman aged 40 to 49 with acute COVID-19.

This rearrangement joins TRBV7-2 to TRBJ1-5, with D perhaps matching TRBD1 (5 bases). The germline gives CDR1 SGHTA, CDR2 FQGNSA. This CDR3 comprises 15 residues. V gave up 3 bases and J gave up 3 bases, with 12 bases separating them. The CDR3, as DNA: TGTGCCAGCAGCTTCGTGGGGCTCCTCAATCAGCCCCAGCATTTT. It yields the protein CASSFVGLLNQPQHF.

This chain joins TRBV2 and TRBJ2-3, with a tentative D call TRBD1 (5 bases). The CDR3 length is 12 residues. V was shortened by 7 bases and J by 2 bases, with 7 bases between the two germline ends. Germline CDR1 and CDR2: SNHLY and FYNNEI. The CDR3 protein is CASKDNTDTQYF. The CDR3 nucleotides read TGTGCCAGCAAGGACAACACAGATACGCAGTATTTT.

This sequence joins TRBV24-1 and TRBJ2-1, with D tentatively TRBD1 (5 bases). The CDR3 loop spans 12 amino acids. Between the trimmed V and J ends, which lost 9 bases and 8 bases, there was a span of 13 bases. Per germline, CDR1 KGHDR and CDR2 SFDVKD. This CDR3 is CATAQGYDEQFF. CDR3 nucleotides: TGTGCCACCGCTCAGGGTTACGATGAGCAGTTCTTC.

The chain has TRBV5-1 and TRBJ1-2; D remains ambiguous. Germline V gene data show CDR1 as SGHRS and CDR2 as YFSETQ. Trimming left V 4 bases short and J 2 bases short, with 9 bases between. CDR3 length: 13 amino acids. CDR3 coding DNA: TGCGCCAGCAGCCAGACACTGAACTATGGCTACACCTTC. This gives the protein CASSQTLNYGYTF.

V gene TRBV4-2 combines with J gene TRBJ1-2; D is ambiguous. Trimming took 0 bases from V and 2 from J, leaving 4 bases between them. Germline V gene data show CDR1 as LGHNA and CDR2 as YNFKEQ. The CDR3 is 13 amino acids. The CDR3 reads CASSQEGNYGYTF. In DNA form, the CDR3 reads TGTGCCAGCAGCCAAGAGGGCAACTATGGCTACACCTTC.

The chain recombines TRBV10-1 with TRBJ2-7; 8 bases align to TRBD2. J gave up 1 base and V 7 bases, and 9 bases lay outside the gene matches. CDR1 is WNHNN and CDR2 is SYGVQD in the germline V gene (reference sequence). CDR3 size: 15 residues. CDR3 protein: CASMGAGADSYEQYF. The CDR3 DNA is TGCGCCAGCATGGGAGCGGGAGCTGATTCCTACGAGCAGTACTTC.

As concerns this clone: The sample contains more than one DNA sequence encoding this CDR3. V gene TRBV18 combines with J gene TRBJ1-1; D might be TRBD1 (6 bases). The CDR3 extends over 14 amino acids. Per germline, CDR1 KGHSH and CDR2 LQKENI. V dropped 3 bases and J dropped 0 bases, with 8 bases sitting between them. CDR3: CASSPQGLNTEAFF. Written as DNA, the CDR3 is TGTGCCAGCTCACCGCAGGGGCTGAACACTGAAGCTTTCTTT.

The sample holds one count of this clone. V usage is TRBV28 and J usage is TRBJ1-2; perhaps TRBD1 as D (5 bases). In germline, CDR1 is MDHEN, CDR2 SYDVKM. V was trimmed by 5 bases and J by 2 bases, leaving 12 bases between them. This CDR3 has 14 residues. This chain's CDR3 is CASSLRGWNYGYTF. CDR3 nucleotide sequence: TGTGCCAGCAGTCTTAGGGGTTGGAACTATGGCTACACCTTC.

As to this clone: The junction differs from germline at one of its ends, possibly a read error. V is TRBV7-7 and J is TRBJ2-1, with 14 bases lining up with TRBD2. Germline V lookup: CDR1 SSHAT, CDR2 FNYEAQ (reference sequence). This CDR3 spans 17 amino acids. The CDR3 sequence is CASSAEEGLAGVNEQFF. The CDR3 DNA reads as TGTGCTAGCAGCGCAGAAGAGGGACTAGCGGGAGTAAATGAGCAGTTCTTC. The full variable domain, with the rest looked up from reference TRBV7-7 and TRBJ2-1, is GAGVSQSPRYKVTKRGQDVTLRCDPISSHATLYWYQQALGQGPEFLTYFNYEAQPDKSGLPSDRFSAERPEGSISTLTIQRTEQRDSAMYRCASSAEEGLAGVNEQFFGPGTRLTVL.

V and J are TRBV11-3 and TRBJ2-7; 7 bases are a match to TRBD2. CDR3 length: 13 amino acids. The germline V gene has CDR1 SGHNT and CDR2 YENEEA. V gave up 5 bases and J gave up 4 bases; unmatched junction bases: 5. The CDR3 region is CASSPWGGYEQYF. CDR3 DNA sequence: TGTGCCAGCAGCCCCTGGGGGGGTTACGAGCAGTACTTC.

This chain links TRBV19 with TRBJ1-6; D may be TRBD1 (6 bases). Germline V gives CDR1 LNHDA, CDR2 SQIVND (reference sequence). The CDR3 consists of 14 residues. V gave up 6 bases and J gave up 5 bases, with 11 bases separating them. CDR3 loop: CASRPGQNNSPLHF. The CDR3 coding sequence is TGTGCCAGTAGGCCAGGACAGAATAATTCACCCCTCCACTTT.

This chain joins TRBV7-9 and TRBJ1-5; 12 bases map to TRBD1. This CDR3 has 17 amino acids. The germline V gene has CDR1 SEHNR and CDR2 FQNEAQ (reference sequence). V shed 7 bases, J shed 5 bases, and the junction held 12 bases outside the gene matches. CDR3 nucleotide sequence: TGTGCCAGCAACATGAGCCCGGGACAGGGGGCAGATCAGCCCCAGCATTTT. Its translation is CASNMSPGQGADQPQHF.

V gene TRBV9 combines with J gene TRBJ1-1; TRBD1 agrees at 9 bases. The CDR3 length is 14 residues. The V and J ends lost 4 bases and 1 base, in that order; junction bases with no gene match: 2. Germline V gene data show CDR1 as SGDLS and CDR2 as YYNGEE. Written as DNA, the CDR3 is TGTGCCAGCAGCACAGGGGGCCAGAACACTGAAGCTTTCTTT. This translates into CASSTGGQNTEAFF.

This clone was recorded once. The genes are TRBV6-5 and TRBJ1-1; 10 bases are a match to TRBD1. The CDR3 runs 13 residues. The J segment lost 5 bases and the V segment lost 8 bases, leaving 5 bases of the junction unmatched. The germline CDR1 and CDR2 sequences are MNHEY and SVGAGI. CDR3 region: CASSRDRGTEAFF. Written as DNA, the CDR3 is TGTGCCAGCTCCCGGGACAGGGGTACTGAAGCTTTCTTT.